This T cell receptor beta chain was captured by sequencing in a study of blood T cells in healthy people across ages. Study as a whole: About one barcoded beta molecule was captured per two T cells (by template switching). Overall study findings and caveats: It was the long-lived donors that had more naive CD4+ cells and higher diversity than aged donors. CMV infection status of these donors was not known.

The germline V gene encodes CDR1 SNHLY and CDR2 FYNNEI. This CDR3 region has 15 residues. The V end lost 2 bases, the J end lost 0 bases, and 10 bases lay between the germline ends. The study isolated at least 7 million PBMCs from each sample. In the case of this clonotype: Antigen specificity is unknown.

A second about 7 to 11 cycle PCR used barcoded and J-beta primers. TCRdb used MiXCR to reprocess the 5' RACE reads, holding one entry per CDR3 protein. The data contain 550,000 to 700,000 distinct CDR3 sequences, approximately 30% of them singletons. The receptor comes from a woman in her seventies in good health. V is TRBV2 and J is TRBJ2-5; tentatively, D is TRBD2 (6 bases). The source material was blood. In nucleotides, the CDR3 is TGTGCCAGCAGTGAACCGGGACTGGACCAAGAGACCCAGTACTTC. It encodes CASSEPGLDQETQYF. Filled out from reference TRBV2 and TRBJ2-5, the complete variable domain reads EPEVTQTPSHQVTQMGQEVILRCVPISNHLYFYWYRQILGQKVEFLVSFYNNEISEKSEIFDDQFSVERPDGSNFTLKIRSTKLEDSAMYFCASSEPGLDQETQYFGPGTRLLVL.